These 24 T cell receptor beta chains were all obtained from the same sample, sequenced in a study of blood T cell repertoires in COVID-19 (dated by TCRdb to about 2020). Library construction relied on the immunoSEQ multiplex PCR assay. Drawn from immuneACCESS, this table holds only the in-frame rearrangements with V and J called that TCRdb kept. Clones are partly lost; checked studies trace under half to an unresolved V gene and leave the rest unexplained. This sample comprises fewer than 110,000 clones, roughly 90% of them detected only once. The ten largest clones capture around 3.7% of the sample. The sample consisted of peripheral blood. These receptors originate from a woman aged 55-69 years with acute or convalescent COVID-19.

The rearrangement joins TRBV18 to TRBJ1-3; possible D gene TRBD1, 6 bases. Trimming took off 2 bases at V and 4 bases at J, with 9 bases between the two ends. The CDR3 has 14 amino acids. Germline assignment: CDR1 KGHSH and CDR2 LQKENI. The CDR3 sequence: CASSPTGQGNTIYF. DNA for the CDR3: TGTGCCAGCTCACCAACAGGGCAAGGAAACACCATATATTTT. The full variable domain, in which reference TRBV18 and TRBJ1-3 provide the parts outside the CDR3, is NAGVMQNPRHLVRRRGQEARLRCSPMKGHSHVYWYRQLPEEGLKFMVYLQKENIIDESGMPKERFSAEFPKEGPSILRIQQVVRGDSAAYFCASSPTGQGNTIYFGEGSWLTVV.

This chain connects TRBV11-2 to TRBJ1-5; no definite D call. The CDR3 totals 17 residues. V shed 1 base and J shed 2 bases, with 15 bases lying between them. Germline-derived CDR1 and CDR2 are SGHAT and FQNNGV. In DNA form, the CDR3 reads TGTGCCAGCAGCTTAGGGTCCCAAGGCGCGGGCAATCAGCCCCAGCATTTT. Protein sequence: CASSLGSQGAGNQPQHF.

The CDR3 nucleotides read TGTGCCAGCAGTTTGGCGGTCTATGGCTACACCTTC. Translation gives CASSLAVYGYTF. This chain joins TRBV28 and TRBJ1-2; D ambiguous. Germline CDR1 is MDHEN and CDR2 is SYDVKM. This CDR3 contains 12 residues. Trimming stripped 3 bases from V and 4 bases from J, with 6 bases between.

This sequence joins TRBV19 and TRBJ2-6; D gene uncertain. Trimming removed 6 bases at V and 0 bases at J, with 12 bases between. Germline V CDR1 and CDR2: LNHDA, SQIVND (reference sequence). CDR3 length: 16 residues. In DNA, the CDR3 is TGTGCCAGTAGCTCTCTCCGAGCCTCTGGGGCCAACGTCCTGACTTTC. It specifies CASSSLRASGANVLTF.

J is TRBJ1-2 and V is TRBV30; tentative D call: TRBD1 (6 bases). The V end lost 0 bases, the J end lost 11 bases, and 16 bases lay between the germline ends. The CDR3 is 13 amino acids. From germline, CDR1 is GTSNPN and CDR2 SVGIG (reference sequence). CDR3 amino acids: CAWSVVYRAAYTF. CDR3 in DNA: TGTGCCTGGAGTGTAGTCTACAGGGCCGCGTACACCTTC.

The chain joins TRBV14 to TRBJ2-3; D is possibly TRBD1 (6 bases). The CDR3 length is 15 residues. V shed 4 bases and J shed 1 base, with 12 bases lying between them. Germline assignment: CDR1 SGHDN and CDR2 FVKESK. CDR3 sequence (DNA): TGTGCCAGCAGCCCAGGGGTCTATGGCACAGATACGCAGTATTTT. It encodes CASSPGVYGTDTQYF.

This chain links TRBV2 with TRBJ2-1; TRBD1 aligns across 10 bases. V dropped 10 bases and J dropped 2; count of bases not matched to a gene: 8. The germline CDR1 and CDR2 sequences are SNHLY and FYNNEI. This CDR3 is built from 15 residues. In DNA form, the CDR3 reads TGTGCCAATCCCCGGGACAGGGGAACCTACAATGAGCAGTTCTTC. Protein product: CANPRDRGTYNEQFF. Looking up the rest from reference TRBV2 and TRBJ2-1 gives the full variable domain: EPEVTQTPSHQVTQMGQEVILRCVPISNHLYFYWYRQILGQKVEFLVSFYNNEISEKSEIFDDQFSVERPDGSNFTLKIRSTKLEDSAMYFCANPRDRGTYNEQFFGPGTRLTVL.

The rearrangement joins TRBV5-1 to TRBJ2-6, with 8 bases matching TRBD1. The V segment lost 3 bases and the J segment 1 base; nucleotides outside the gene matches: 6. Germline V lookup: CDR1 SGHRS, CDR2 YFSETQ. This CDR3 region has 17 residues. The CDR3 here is CASSSGTGESGANVLTF. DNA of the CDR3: TGCGCCAGCAGCTCCGGGACAGGTGAATCTGGGGCCAACGTCCTGACTTTC.

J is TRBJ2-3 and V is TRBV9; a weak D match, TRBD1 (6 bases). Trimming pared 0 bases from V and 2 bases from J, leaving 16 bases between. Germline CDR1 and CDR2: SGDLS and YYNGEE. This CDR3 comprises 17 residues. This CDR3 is CASSVGGGQGLTDTQYF. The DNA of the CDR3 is TGTGCCAGCAGCGTAGGGGGTGGGCAGGGGCTCACAGATACGCAGTATTTT.

The DNA of the CDR3 is TGTGCCAGTAGTCTGGGAGTCTCTGGAAACACCATATATTTT. Amino acid sequence: CASSLGVSGNTIYF. This chain joins TRBV19 and TRBJ1-3; no definite D call. Germline CDR1 and CDR2: LNHDA and SQIVND (reference sequence). V shed 5 bases and J shed 0 bases, with 8 bases lying between them. The CDR3 is made up of 14 amino acids.

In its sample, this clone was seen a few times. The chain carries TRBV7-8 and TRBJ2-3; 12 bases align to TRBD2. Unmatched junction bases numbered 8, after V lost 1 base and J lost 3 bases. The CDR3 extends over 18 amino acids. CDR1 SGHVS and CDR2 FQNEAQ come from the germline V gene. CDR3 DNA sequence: TGTGCCAGCAGCTTAGTACGACTACTAGCGGGAGGAACAGATACGCAGTATTTT. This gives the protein CASSLVRLLAGGTDTQYF.

This CDR3 is CASSLRQGNSPLHF. CDR3 DNA sequence: TGTGCCAGCAGCTTAAGACAGGGGAATTCACCCCTCCACTTT. This chain joins TRBV5-4 and TRBJ1-6; 8 bases align to TRBD1. V lost 2 bases and J lost 7; bases outside the gene matches: 2. The CDR3 spans 14 residues. Looked up from germline, CDR1 is SGHNT and CDR2 is YYREEE (reference sequence).

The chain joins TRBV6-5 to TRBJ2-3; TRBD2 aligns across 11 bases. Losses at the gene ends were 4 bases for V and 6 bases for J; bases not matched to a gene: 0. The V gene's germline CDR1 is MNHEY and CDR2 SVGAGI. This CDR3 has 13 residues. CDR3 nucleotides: TGTGCCAGCAGTTCTAGCGGGAGGGATACGCAGTATTTT. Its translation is CASSSSGRDTQYF.

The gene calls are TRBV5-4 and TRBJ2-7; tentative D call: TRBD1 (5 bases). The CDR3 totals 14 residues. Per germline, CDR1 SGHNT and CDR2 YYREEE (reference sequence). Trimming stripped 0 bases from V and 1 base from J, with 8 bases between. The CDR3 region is CASSLGDSSYEQYV. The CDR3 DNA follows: TGTGCCAGCAGCTTGGGCGACAGTTCCTACGAGCAGTACGTC.

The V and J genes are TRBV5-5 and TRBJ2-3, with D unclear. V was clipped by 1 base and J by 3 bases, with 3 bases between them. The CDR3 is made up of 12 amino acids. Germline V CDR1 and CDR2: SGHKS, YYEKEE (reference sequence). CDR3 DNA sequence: TGTGCCAGCAGCTTGTTAACAGATACGCAGTATTTT. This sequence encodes CASSLLTDTQYF. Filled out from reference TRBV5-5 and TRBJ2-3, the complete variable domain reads DAGVTQSPTHLIKTRGQQVTLRCSPISGHKSVSWYQQVLGQGPQFIFQYYEKEERGRGNFPDRFSARQFPNYSSELNVNALLLGDSALYLCASSLLTDTQYFGPGTRLTVL.

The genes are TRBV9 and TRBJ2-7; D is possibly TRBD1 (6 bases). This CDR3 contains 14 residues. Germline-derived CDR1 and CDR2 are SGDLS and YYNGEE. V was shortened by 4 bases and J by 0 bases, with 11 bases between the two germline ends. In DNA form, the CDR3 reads TGTGCCAGCAGCCCGGCGACAGGCTCCTACGAGCAGTACTTC. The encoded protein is CASSPATGSYEQYF.

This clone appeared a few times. CDR3 sequence: CATWTSGRSYNEQFF. As DNA, the CDR3 is TGTGCCACATGGACTAGCGGGAGATCCTACAATGAGCAGTTCTTC. The chain has TRBV5-4 and TRBJ2-1; 13 bases fit TRBD2. The V segment lost 9 bases and the J segment 1 base; nucleotides outside the gene matches: 4. CDR3 size: 15 residues. Germline V CDR1 and CDR2: SGHNT, YYREEE (reference sequence).

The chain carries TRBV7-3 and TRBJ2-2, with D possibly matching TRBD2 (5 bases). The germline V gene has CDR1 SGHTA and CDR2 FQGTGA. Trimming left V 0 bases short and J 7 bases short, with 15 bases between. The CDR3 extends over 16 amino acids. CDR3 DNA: TGTGCCAGCAGCTTAACTGGGCTAGCCTGGAACGGGGAGCTGTTTTTT. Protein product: CASSLTGLAWNGELFF. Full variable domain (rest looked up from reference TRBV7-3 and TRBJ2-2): GAGVSQTPSNKVTEKGKYVELRCDPISGHTALYWYRQSLGQGPEFLIYFQGTGAADDSGLPNDRFFAVRPEGSVSTLKIQRTERGDSAVYLCASSLTGLAWNGELFFGEGSRLTVL.

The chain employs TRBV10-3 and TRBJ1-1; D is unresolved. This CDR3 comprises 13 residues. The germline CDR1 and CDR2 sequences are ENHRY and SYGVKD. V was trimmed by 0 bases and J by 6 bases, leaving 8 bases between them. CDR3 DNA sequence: TGTGCCATCAGTGAGTCCGGGTGGTCTGAAGCTTTCTTT. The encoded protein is CAISESGWSEAFF.

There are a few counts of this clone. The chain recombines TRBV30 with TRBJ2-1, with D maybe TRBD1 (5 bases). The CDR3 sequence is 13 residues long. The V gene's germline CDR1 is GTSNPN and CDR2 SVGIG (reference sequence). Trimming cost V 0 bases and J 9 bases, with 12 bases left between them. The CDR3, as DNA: TGTGCCTGGAGTGTACAGGCAGCTACTGAGCAGTTCTTC. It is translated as CAWSVQAATEQFF. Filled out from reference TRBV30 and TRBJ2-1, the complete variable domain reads SQTIHQWPATLVQPVGSPLSLECTVEGTSNPNLYWYRQAAGRGLQLLFYSVGIGQISSEVPQNLSASRPQDRQFILSSKKLLLSDSGFYLCAWSVQAATEQFFGPGTRLTVL.

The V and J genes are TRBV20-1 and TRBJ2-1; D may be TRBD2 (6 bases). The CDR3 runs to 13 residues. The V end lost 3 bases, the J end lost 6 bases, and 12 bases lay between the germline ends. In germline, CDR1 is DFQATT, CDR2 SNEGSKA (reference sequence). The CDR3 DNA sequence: TGCAGTGCTAGTCCCGGGAGTACCAATGAGCAGTTCTTC. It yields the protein CSASPGSTNEQFF.

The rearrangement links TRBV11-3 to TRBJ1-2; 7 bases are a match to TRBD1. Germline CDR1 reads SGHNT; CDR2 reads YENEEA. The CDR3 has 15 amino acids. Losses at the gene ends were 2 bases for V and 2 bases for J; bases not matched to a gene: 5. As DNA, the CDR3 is TGTGCCAGCAGCTTATCGCCGGGACAGAACTATGGCTACACCTTC. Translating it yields CASSLSPGQNYGYTF.

In DNA, the CDR3 is TGTGCCAGCAGCTTAGGGGACAGAAAGTACGAGCAGTACGTC. This sequence encodes CASSLGDRKYEQYV. The chain uses TRBV7-8 and TRBJ2-7; 7 bases map to TRBD1. Trimming took 1 base from V and 4 from J; bases not matched to a gene: 4. This CDR3 has 14 residues. Germline V gene data show CDR1 as SGHVS and CDR2 as FQNEAQ.

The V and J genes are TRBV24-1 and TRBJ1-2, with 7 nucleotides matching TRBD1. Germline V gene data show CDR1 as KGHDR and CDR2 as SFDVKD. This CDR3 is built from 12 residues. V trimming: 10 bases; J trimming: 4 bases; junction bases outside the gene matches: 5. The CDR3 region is CATSRDSYGYTF. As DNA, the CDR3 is TGTGCCACATCCCGGGACAGCTATGGCTACACCTTC.